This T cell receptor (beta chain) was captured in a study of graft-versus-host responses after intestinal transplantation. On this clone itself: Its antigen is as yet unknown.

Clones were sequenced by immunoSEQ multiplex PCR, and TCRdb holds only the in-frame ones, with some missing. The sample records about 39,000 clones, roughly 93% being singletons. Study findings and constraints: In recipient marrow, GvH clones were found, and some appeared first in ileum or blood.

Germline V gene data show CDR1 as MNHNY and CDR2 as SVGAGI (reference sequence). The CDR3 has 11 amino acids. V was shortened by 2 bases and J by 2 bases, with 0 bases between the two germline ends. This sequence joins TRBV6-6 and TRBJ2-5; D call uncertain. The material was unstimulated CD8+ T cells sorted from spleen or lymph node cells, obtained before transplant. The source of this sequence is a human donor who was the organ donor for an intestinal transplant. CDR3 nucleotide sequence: TGTGCCAGCAGTTACCAAGAGACCCAGTACTTC. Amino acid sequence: CASSYQETQYF.